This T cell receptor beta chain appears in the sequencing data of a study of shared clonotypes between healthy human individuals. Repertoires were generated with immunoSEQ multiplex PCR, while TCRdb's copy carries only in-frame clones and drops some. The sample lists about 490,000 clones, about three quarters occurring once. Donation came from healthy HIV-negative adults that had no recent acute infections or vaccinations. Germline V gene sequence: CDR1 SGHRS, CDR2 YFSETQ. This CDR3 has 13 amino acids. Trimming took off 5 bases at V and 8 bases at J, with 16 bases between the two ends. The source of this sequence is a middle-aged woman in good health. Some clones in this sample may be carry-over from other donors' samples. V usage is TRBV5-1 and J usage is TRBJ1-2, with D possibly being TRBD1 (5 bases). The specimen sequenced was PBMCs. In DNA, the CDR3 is TGCGCCAGCAGTACCCCAGGGTATGGAGGCTACACCTTC. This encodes CASSTPGYGGYTF.